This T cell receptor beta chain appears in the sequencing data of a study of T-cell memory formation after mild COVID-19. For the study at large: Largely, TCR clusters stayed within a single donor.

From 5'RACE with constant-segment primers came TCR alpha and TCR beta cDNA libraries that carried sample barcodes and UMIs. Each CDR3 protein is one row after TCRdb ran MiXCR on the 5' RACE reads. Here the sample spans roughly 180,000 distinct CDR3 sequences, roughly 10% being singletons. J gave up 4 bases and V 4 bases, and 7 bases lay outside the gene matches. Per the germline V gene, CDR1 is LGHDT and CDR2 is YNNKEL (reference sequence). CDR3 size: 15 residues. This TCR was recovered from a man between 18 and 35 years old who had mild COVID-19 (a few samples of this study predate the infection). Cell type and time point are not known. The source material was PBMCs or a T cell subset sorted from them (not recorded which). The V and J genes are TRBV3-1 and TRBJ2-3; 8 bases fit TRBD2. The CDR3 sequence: CASSPRTSLADTQYF. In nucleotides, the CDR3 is TGTGCCAGCAGCCCACGGACTAGCTTGGCAGATACGCAGTATTTT.